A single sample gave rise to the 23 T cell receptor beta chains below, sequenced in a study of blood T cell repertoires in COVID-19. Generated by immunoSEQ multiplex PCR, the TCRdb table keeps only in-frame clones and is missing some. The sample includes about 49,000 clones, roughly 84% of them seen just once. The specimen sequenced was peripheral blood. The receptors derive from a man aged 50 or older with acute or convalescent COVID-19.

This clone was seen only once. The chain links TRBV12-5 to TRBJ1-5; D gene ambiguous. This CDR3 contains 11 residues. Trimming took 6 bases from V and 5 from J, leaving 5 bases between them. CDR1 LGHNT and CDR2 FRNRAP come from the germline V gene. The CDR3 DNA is TGTGCTAGTGGCATAGATCAGCCCCAGCATTTT. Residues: CASGIDQPQHF.

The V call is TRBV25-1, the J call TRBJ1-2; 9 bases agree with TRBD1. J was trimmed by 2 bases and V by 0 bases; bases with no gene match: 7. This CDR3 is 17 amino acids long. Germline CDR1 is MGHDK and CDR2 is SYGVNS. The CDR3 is CASSEYAPGQGNYGYTF. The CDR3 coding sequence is TGTGCCAGCAGTGAATATGCCCCGGGACAGGGCAACTATGGCTACACCTTC.

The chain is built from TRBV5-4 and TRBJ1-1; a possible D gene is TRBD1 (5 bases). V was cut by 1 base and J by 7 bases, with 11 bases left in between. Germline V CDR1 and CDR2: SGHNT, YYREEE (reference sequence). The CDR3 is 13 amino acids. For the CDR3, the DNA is TGTGCCAGCAGCTTGACAGGCCTCGTTGAAGCTTTCTTT. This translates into CASSLTGLVEAFF.

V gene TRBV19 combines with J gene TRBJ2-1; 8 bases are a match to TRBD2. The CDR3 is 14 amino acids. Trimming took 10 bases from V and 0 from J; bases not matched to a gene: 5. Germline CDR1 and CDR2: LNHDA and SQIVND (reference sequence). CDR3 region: CATRGDYSYNEQFF. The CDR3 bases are TGTGCCACGCGGGGGGACTACTCCTACAATGAGCAGTTCTTC.

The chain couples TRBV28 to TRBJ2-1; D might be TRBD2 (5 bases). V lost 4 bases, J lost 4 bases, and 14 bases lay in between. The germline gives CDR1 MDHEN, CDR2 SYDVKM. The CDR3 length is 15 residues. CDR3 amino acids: CASSSPGEMYNEQFF. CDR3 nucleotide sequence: TGTGCCAGCAGTTCCCCTGGGGAGATGTACAATGAGCAGTTCTTC.

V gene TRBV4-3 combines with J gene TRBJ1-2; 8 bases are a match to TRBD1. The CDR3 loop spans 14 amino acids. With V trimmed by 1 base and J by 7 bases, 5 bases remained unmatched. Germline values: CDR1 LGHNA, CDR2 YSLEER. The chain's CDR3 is CASSQGQGRAGYTF. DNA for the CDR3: TGCGCCAGCAGCCAAGGACAGGGGAGGGCTGGCTACACCTTC.

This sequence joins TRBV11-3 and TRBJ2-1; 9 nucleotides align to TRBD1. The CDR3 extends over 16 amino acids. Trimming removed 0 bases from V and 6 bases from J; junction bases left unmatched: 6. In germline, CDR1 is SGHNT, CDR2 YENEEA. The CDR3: CASSLEFGTGSNEQFF. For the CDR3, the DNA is TGTGCCAGCAGCTTAGAATTCGGGACAGGGAGCAATGAGCAGTTCTTC.

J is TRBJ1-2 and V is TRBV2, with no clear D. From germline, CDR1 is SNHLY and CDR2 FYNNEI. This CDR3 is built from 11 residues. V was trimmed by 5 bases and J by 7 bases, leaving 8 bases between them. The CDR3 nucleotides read TGTGCCAGCAGTACGGGTTTTGGCTACACCTTC. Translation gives CASSTGFGYTF.

The CDR3 sequence: CASREDSGRRNEQFF. The CDR3 DNA reads as TGTGCCAGCCGAGAAGATAGCGGGAGAAGGAATGAGCAGTTCTTC. The genes are TRBV2 and TRBJ2-1, with 9 bases lining up with TRBD2. CDR1 is SNHLY, CDR2 FYNNEI, per germline. With V trimmed by 8 bases and J by 7 bases, 12 bases remained unmatched. This CDR3 comprises 15 residues.

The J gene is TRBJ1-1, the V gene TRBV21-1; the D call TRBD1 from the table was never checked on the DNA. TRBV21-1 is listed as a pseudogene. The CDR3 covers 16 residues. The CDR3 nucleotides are TGTGCCAGCAGCGTACGGACAGGGTCCATGAACACTGAAGCTTTCTTT. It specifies CASSVRTGSMNTEAFF.

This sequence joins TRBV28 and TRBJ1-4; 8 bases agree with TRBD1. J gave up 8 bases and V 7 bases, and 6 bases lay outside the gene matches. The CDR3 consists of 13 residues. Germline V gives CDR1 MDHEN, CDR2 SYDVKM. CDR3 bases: TGTGCCAGCACCCCAGGGGGCTGGGAAAAACTGTTTTTT. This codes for CASTPGGWEKLFF.

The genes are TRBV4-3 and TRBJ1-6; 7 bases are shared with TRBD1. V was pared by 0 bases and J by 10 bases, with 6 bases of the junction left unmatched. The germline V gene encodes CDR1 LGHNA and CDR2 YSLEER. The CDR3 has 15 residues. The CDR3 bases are TGCGCCAGCAGCCAAGAACGACAGGGAAGATCACCCCTCCACTTT. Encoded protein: CASSQERQGRSPLHF.

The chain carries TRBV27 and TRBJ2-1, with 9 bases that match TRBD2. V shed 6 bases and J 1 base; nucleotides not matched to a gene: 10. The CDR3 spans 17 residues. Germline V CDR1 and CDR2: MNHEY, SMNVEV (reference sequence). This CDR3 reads CASRRSTSGFSYNEQFF. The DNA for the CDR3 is TGTGCCAGCAGGAGGAGCACTAGCGGGTTTTCCTACAATGAGCAGTTCTTC.

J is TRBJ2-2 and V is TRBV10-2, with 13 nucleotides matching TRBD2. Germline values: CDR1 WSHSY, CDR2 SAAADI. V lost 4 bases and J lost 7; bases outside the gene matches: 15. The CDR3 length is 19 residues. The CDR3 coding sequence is TGCGCCAGCAGTGCACTGACTAGCGGGGGGTCTCCTCGGGGCGGGGAGCTGTTTTTT. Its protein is CASSALTSGGSPRGGELFF.

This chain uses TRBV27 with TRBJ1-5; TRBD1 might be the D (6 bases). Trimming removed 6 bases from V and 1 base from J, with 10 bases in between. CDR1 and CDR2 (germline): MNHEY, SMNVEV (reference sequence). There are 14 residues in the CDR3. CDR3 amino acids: CASRTTGSNQPQHF. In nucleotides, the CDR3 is TGTGCCAGCAGGACAACAGGGAGCAATCAGCCCCAGCATTTT.

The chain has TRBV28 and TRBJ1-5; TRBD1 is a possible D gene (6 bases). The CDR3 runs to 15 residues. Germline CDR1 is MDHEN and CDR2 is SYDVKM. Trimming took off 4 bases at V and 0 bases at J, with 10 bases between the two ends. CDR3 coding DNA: TGTGCCAGCAGTTCTCGGACAGATAGCAATCAGCCCCAGCATTTT. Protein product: CASSSRTDSNQPQHF.

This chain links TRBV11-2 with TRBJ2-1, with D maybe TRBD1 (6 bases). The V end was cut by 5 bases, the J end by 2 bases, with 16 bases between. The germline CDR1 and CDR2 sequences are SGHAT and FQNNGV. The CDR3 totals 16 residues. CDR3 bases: TGTGCCAGCAGCCCATCGGGACACGGTCCCTACAATGAGCAGTTCTTC. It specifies CASSPSGHGPYNEQFF. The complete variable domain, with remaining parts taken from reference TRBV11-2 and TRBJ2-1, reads EAGVAQSPRYKIIEKRQSVAFWCNPISGHATLYWYQQILGQGPKLLIQFQNNGVVDDSQLPKDRFSAERLKGVDSTLKIQPAKLEDSAVYLCASSPSGHGPYNEQFFGPGTRLTVL.

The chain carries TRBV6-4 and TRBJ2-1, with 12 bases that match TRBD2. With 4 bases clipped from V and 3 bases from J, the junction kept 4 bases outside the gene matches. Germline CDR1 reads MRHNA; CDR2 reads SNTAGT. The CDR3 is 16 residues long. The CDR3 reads CASSGLTSGGYNEQFF. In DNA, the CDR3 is TGTGCCAGCAGTGGCCTGACTAGCGGGGGCTACAATGAGCAGTTCTTC.

The chain's CDR3 is CASSIGYRGTGELFF. Written as DNA, the CDR3 is TGTGCCAGTAGTATAGGATACAGGGGTACCGGGGAGCTGTTTTTT. This chain uses TRBV19 with TRBJ2-2; 7 bases fit TRBD1. The J segment lost 5 bases and the V segment lost 1 base, leaving 4 bases of the junction unmatched. Germline assignment: CDR1 LNHDA and CDR2 SQIVND (reference sequence). This CDR3 spans 15 amino acids. Full variable domain (rest looked up from reference TRBV19 and TRBJ2-2): DGGITQSPKYLFRKEGQNVTLSCEQNLNHDAMYWYRQDPGQGLRLIYYSQIVNDFQKGDIAEGYSVSREKKESFPLTVTSAQKNPTAFYLCASSIGYRGTGELFFGEGSRLTVL.

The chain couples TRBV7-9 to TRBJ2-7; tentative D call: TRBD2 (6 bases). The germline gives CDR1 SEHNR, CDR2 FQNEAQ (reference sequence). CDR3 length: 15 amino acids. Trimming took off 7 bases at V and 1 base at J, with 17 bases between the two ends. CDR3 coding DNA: TGTGCCAGCAACCGAGCGGAGGGGCCGTCCTACGAGCAGTACTTC. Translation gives CASNRAEGPSYEQYF.

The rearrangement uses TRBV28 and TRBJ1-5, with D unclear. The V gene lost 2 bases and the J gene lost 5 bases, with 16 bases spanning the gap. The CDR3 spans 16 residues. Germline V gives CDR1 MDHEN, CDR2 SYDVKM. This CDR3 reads CASSLIGSGKDQPQHF. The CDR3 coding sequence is TGTGCCAGCAGTTTAATAGGCTCGGGTAAAGATCAGCCCCAGCATTTT.

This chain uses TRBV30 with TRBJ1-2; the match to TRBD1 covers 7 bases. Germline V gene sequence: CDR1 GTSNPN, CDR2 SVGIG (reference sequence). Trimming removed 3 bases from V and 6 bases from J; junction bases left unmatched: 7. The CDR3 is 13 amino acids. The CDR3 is CAWRRGRLDGYTF. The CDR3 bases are TGTGCCTGGAGGAGGGGGCGTCTAGATGGCTACACCTTC. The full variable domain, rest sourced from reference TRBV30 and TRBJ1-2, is SQTIHQWPATLVQPVGSPLSLECTVEGTSNPNLYWYRQAAGRGLQLLFYSVGIGQISSEVPQNLSASRPQDRQFILSSKKLLLSDSGFYLCAWRRGRLDGYTFGSGTRLTVV.

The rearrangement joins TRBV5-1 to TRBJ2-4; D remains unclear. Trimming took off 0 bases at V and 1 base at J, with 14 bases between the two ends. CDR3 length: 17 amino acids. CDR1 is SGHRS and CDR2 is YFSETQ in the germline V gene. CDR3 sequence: CASSLDGLGRAKNIQYF. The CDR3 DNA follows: TGCGCCAGCAGCTTGGATGGTCTAGGCCGCGCCAAAAACATTCAGTACTTC.